One sample yielded the 4 T cell receptor beta chains listed below, sequenced in a study of blood T cell repertoires in COVID-19. Clones were read by immunoSEQ multiplex PCR, and TCRdb kept only the in-frame ones, dropping some. The sample lists 10,000 to 15,000 clones, 83% seen once, with 20% to 25% in the top ten. Sequencing was carried out using peripheral blood. Receptors were obtained from a man aged 35 to 55 with active or convalescent COVID-19.

The chain recombines TRBV19 with TRBJ2-7; 9 bases agree with TRBD2. This CDR3 spans 16 amino acids. Trimming took 6 bases from V and 0 from J; bases not matched to a gene: 9. From germline, CDR1 is LNHDA and CDR2 SQIVND (reference sequence). CDR3: CASREDSGGLSYEQYF. The DNA for the CDR3 is TGTGCCAGTAGAGAGGATAGCGGGGGACTCTCCTACGAGCAGTACTTC.

This clone appeared a single time. The rearrangement uses TRBV5-4 and TRBJ2-7; 10 bases agree with TRBD1. The CDR3 length is 15 residues. V lost 4 bases to trimming and J lost 2 bases; unmatched junction nucleotides: 6. CDR1 and CDR2 from the germline V gene are SGHNT and YYREEE (reference sequence). CDR3 region: CASSPPGQGTYEQYF. In nucleotides, the CDR3 is TGTGCCAGCAGCCCCCCGGGACAGGGGACCTACGAGCAGTACTTC.

V is TRBV4-2 and J is TRBJ2-7; D gene ambiguous. This CDR3 has 14 amino acids. Trimming stripped 1 base from V and 9 bases from J, with 16 bases between. From germline, CDR1 is LGHNA and CDR2 YNFKEQ. The CDR3 spells CASSQAPLKAGQYF. The CDR3 DNA reads as TGTGCCAGCAGCCAAGCGCCTTTAAAAGCAGGGCAGTACTTC.

The chain combines TRBV5-4 with TRBJ2-3, with 10 bases that match TRBD2. The CDR3 has 16 residues. J gave up 3 bases and V 2 bases, and 6 bases lay outside the gene matches. Germline CDR1 and CDR2: SGHNT and YYREEE (reference sequence). CDR3 loop: CASSFKAGGLTDTQYF. The CDR3 bases are TGTGCCAGCAGCTTCAAAGCGGGGGGGCTAACAGATACGCAGTATTTT.